This entry features one TCR beta chain sequence. These data are taken from a study of PD-L1 blockade in urothelial cancer. The V gene's germline CDR1 is MDHEN and CDR2 SYDVKM. The CDR3 runs to 12 residues. Trimming pared 4 bases from V and 12 bases from J, leaving 15 bases between. Sample time point: peripheral blood 6 weeks after treatment start. The data were produced by immunoSEQ multiplex PCR, yet TCRdb's version contains in-frame clones alone and is incomplete. This table has more than 60,000 clones, roughly 90% appearing once. The V gene is TRBV28, the J gene TRBJ1-1; TRBD1 is a possible D gene (6 bases). The receptor's source is a man in his 60s with urothelial cancer. The sample consisted of PBMCs, taken around atezolizumab (anti-PD-L1) treatment. The CDR3 sequence: CASSSPGALTFF. The CDR3 nucleotides read TGTGCCAGCAGTTCACCAGGGGCGCTAACTTTCTTT.